A single sample is the source of the 26 T cell receptor beta chains below, sequenced in a study of shared clonotypes between healthy human individuals. Method: immunoSEQ multiplex PCR; TCRdb's copy keeps in-frame clones and lacks some. The table records hundreds of thousands of clones, approximately 96% of them present only once. As defined, naive CD8 cells were CD45RO-negative and positively selected for CCR7, with terminally differentiated effector memory CD45RA+ cells excluded. Sequencing input: naive CD8+ T cells sorted from blood. All receptors derive from a woman in her twenties or thirties in good health.

V is TRBV28 and J is TRBJ1-1; 7 bases agree with TRBD1. Trimming took 3 bases from V and 0 from J; bases not matched to a gene: 13. Germline values: CDR1 MDHEN, CDR2 SYDVKM. CDR3 length: 18 residues. CDR3 residues: CASSFVLGTDGMNTEAFF. The CDR3 DNA reads as TGTGCCAGCAGTTTCGTCCTGGGGACAGATGGCATGAACACTGAAGCTTTCTTT.

The CDR3 coding sequence is TGCGCCAGCAGAACAACTAGTGCCGGCTACGAGCAGTACTTC. Translated, it gives CASRTTSAGYEQYF. The rearrangement uses TRBV10-2 and TRBJ2-7, with D maybe TRBD2 (5 bases). There are 14 residues in the CDR3. Germline CDR1 WSHSY, CDR2 SAAADI. With 6 bases removed from V and 3 bases from J, the gap between germline ends came to 15 bases.

This chain connects TRBV27 to TRBJ2-1; 9 bases map to TRBD2. Germline V gene sequence: CDR1 MNHEY, CDR2 SMNVEV (reference sequence). The CDR3 spans 12 residues. Trimming removed 6 bases from V and 11 bases from J; junction bases left unmatched: 5. CDR3 in amino acids: CASRSSGVKQFF. The CDR3, as DNA: TGTGCCAGCAGGTCTAGCGGGGTAAAGCAGTTCTTC.

This chain links TRBV28 with TRBJ1-3; tentative D call: TRBD1 (6 bases). Germline loops: CDR1 MDHEN, CDR2 SYDVKM. The CDR3 length is 15 residues. V gave up 7 bases and J gave up 0 bases, with 13 bases separating them. Here the CDR3 DNA reads TGTGCCAGCACCCCCAGGGGCCTCTCTGGAAACACCATATATTTT. Translated, it gives CASTPRGLSGNTIYF.

This clone occurred once. The genes are TRBV12-2 and TRBJ1-4. TRBV12-2 is an annotated pseudogene. The CDR3 length is 15 residues. The CDR3 here is CASRPQFGRNEKLFF. In DNA, the CDR3 is TGTGCAAGTCGCCCTCAATTCGGGCGGAATGAAAAACTGTTTTTT.

V and J are TRBV28 and TRBJ2-5; D ambiguous. The last part of the DNA fits TRBJ2-7 better; the J call may be wrong. CDR1 MDHEN and CDR2 SYDVKM come from the germline V gene. This CDR3 comprises 14 residues. The CDR3 bases are TGTGCCAGCACCACTCCCGACGTACCCTACGAGCAGTACTTC. Amino acids: CASTTPDVPYEQYF.

V is TRBV28 and J is TRBJ1-5; 7 positions match TRBD1. From germline, CDR1 is MDHEN and CDR2 SYDVKM. With 1 base clipped from V and 0 bases from J, the junction kept 9 bases outside the gene matches. This CDR3 is 18 amino acids long. The CDR3 sequence is CASSLYGQDQYSNQPQHF. CDR3 sequence (DNA): TGTGCCAGCAGTTTATATGGACAGGACCAATATAGCAATCAGCCCCAGCATTTT.

V and J are TRBV6-1 and TRBJ2-7, with 8 bases lining up with TRBD2. CDR1 is MNHNS, CDR2 SASEGT, per germline. Germline trimming cut 2 bases from V and 7 bases from J; bases unmatched to any gene: 10. The CDR3 length is 15 residues. The CDR3: CASSENGGRLREQYF. The CDR3 coding sequence is TGTGCCAGCAGTGAAAATGGCGGGAGGTTGCGGGAGCAGTACTTC.

The CDR3 sequence: CASSEGGPQHF. The CDR3 nucleotides are TGTGCCAGCTCAGAAGGGGGGCCCCAGCATTTT. The chain employs TRBV18 and TRBJ1-5, with D possibly being TRBD1 (6 bases). This CDR3 is built from 11 residues. Germline V gene sequence: CDR1 KGHSH, CDR2 LQKENI. Trimming took 5 bases from V and 9 from J, leaving 8 bases between them.

This sequence joins TRBV30 and TRBJ2-2; D might be TRBD2 (5 bases). Trimming pared 5 bases from V and 6 bases from J, leaving 16 bases between. This CDR3 spans 14 amino acids. In germline, CDR1 is GTSNPN, CDR2 SVGIG (reference sequence). CDR3 in amino acids: CAWEGGVNAGELFF. The CDR3 DNA follows: TGTGCCTGGGAGGGTGGGGTTAATGCCGGGGAGCTGTTTTTT.

The genes are TRBV6-5 and TRBJ2-3; D is ambiguous. The germline V gene has CDR1 MNHEY and CDR2 SVGAGI. V lost 0 bases to trimming and J lost 6 bases, with 7 bases between them. The CDR3 is 13 amino acids. The CDR3 region has the DNA TGTGCCAGCAGTTACTCGTCAGTTGATACGCAGTATTTT. Amino acids: CASSYSSVDTQYF.

This sequence joins TRBV29-1 and TRBJ2-3; TRBD2 might be the D (5 bases). The CDR3 has 14 amino acids. The V and J ends lost 3 bases and 6 bases respectively, with 16 bases between them. The germline V gene encodes CDR1 SQVTM and CDR2 ANQGSEA. CDR3 residues: CSVETLKPGDTQYF. The CDR3 DNA reads as TGCAGCGTTGAGACGCTTAAACCGGGGGATACGCAGTATTTT.

This sequence joins TRBV28 and TRBJ2-3; D is unclear. This CDR3 contains 16 residues. Trimming stripped 3 bases from V and 2 bases from J, with 15 bases between. In germline, CDR1 is MDHEN, CDR2 SYDVKM. The CDR3 nucleotides read TGTGCCAGCAGTTTGTACCTGGGCGGATCCACAGATACGCAGTATTTT. It translates to CASSLYLGGSTDTQYF.

The V and J genes are TRBV15 and TRBJ1-4; D remains ambiguous. Germline V lookup: CDR1 LNHNV, CDR2 YYDKDF (reference sequence). Between the trimmed V and J ends, which lost 5 bases and 0 bases, there was a span of 22 bases. The CDR3 covers 19 residues. The CDR3 DNA is TGTGCCACCAGCCTACCAAAGGGTAGGGTGCCTGCAACTAATGAAAAACTGTTTTTT. Its protein is CATSLPKGRVPATNEKLFF.

This chain links TRBV4-2 with TRBJ2-7, with D perhaps matching TRBD2 (6 bases). The length of the CDR3 is 15 residues. Germline CDR1 LGHNA, CDR2 YNFKEQ. With 0 bases removed from V and 0 bases from J, the gap between germline ends came to 9 bases. The CDR3 loop is CASSQDLSGSYEQYF. Here the CDR3 DNA reads TGTGCCAGCAGCCAAGACCTTAGCGGCTCCTACGAGCAGTACTTC.

The genes are TRBV19 and TRBJ2-7; 11 bases match TRBD2. The V segment lost 3 bases and the J segment 5 bases; nucleotides outside the gene matches: 3. In germline, CDR1 is LNHDA, CDR2 SQIVND (reference sequence). CDR3 length equals 14 residues. CDR3 nucleotide sequence: TGTGCCAGTAGTATGACTAGCGGGACTCACGAGCAGTACTTC. Its translation is CASSMTSGTHEQYF.

The chain joins TRBV11-2 to TRBJ1-2; D gene ambiguous. The length of the CDR3 is 16 residues. Trimming removed 1 base from V and 4 bases from J, with 16 bases in between. Germline-derived CDR1 and CDR2 are SGHAT and FQNNGV. The CDR3 DNA reads as TGTGCCAGCAGCTTAGTTTCCGGACGGGTTTCCTATGGCTACACCTTC. It is translated as CASSLVSGRVSYGYTF.

CDR3 sequence reads: CASSSTDGTSSSYEQYF. CDR3 nucleotide sequence: TGTGCCAGCAGCTCAACGGACGGGACTAGCAGCTCCTACGAGCAGTACTTC. The rearrangement joins TRBV13 to TRBJ2-7, with 9 bases identical to TRBD2. The V gene's germline CDR1 is PRHDT and CDR2 FYEKMQ (reference sequence). With V trimmed by 4 bases and J by 0 bases, 10 bases remained unmatched. This CDR3 has 17 residues.

The chain has TRBV6-5 and TRBJ1-2; 8 nucleotides align to TRBD1. The CDR3 is 13 residues long. Germline lookup yields CDR1 MNHEY and CDR2 SVGAGI. V shed 5 bases and J 8 bases; nucleotides not matched to a gene: 7. The CDR3 is CASSLGQGVGYTF. The CDR3 region has the DNA TGTGCCAGCAGTCTTGGACAGGGAGTAGGCTACACCTTC.

The CDR3 loop is CASSTHRDKNQPQHF. The CDR3 DNA reads TGTGCCAGTAGTACTCACCGGGACAAGAATCAGCCCCAGCATTTT. The J gene is TRBJ1-5, the V gene TRBV19; maybe TRBD1 (6 bases). The CDR3 runs to 15 residues. In germline, CDR1 is LNHDA, CDR2 SQIVND (reference sequence). V was clipped by 4 bases and J by 4 bases, with 14 bases between them.

The V gene is TRBV7-9, the J gene TRBJ2-7; D is unclear. The ends were cut back, 10 bases at V and 6 bases at J, with 13 bases in the middle. CDR1 and CDR2 (germline): SEHNR, FQNEAQ (reference sequence). This CDR3 is built from 11 residues. CDR3 DNA sequence: TGTGCCATCCTGGGTAGTGTCGAGCAGTACTTC. Protein product: CAILGSVEQYF.

J is TRBJ1-6 and V is TRBV19; D is unresolved. The V gene lost 1 base and the J gene lost 5 bases, with 9 bases spanning the gap. There are 15 residues in the CDR3. CDR1 and CDR2 from the germline V gene are LNHDA and SQIVND (reference sequence). The CDR3 loop is CASSIGVQNNSPLHF. CDR3 bases: TGTGCCAGTAGTATAGGGGTACAGAATAATTCACCCCTCCACTTT.

The chain uses TRBV5-6 and TRBJ1-3; D not certain. CDR3 length equals 16 residues. V lost 7 bases and J 1 base, leaving 18 bases between the germline ends. Germline CDR1 and CDR2: SGHDT and YYEEEE. CDR3 in DNA: TGTGCCAGCTCCGGTGGTAGGTCCCGATCTGGAAACACCATATATTTT. It is translated as CASSGGRSRSGNTIYF. The full variable domain, in which reference TRBV5-6 and TRBJ1-3 provide the parts outside the CDR3, is DAGVTQSPTHLIKTRGQQVTLRCSPKSGHDTVSWYQQALGQGPQFIFQYYEEEERQRGNFPDRFSGHQFPNYSSELNVNALLLGDSALYLCASSGGRSRSGNTIYFGEGSWLTVV.

J is TRBJ1-2 and V is TRBV5-6, with a possible D match to TRBD1 (5 bases). The CDR3 is made up of 14 amino acids. Trimming stripped 2 bases from V and 6 bases from J, with 14 bases between. Germline V gene lookup returns CDR1 SGHDT and CDR2 YYEEEE. The CDR3: CASSLGSRGDGYTF. CDR3 bases: TGTGCCAGCAGCTTAGGGTCCAGAGGGGATGGCTACACCTTC.

The chain employs TRBV7-9 and TRBJ2-6; 14 bases fit TRBD2. The CDR3 loop spans 19 amino acids. Germline loops: CDR1 SEHNR, CDR2 FQNEAQ (reference sequence). V shed 4 bases and J 0 bases; nucleotides not matched to a gene: 5. CDR3: CASSSGLAGGYSGANVLTF. CDR3 DNA sequence: TGTGCCAGCAGCTCCGGACTAGCGGGAGGTTACTCTGGGGCCAACGTCCTGACTTTC.

The J gene is TRBJ2-6, the V gene TRBV6-5; no definite D call. Trimming pared 5 bases from V and 1 base from J, leaving 3 bases between. The germline gives CDR1 MNHEY, CDR2 SVGAGI. This CDR3 comprises 13 residues. In DNA, the CDR3 is TGTGCCAGCAGTGGATCTGGGGCCAACGTCCTGACTTTC. It encodes CASSGSGANVLTF.